The present TCR beta chain was sequenced within a study of cytomegalovirus exposure and HLA in healthy donors. The CDR3 is 13 residues long. V lost 7 bases to trimming and J lost 2 bases, with 10 bases between them. Germline V gives CDR1 MNHNS, CDR2 SASEGT. Of note for this clone: Antigen specificity is unknown.

The study ran its PCR with 60 Vbeta and 13 Jbeta primers. In the authors' methods: A follow-up analysis tallied 65 million to 80 million unique TCR beta chains, roughly 11 million shared. Method: immunoSEQ multiplex PCR; TCRdb's copy keeps in-frame clones and lacks some. That table supplies the V and J calls and clone size; D and trimming were determined from the DNA. The sample consists of 100,000 or so clones, less than 90% of them appearing once. Study results and limitations: The classifier, whose performance was assessed in both the original and validation cohorts, reportedly diagnosed cytomegalovirus status with high specificity and sensitivity. In a later analysis, specific HLA alleles were associated with around 17,000 TCR beta sequences at a 0.05 false discovery rate. A reported reduction in N-insertions relative to the approximately 600-donor mean was seen in an Asian-associated ancestry cluster in a later analysis.

The V and J genes are TRBV6-1 and TRBJ2-3; the D is unclear. The clonotype comes from a man aged 40-55 years in good health and CMV-seronegative. The sequenced material came from PBMCs. The CDR3 bases are TGTGCCAGCACACCGCGGTCCACAGATACGCAGTATTTT. As protein: CASTPRSTDTQYF.